This is a list of T cell receptor beta chains from one sample in a study of patients and donors after allogeneic stem cell transplantation. MiXCR, run by TCRdb on the RT-PCR reads, gives a single entry per CDR3 protein. The table has about 100,000 distinct CDR3 sequences, around 38% seen once; the top ten hold around 25%. Sequenced sample: blood, either unsorted or a sorted T cell fraction (not recorded which). The receptors derive from a human donor who was either an allogeneic HSCT recipient or a stem cell or donor lymphocyte infusion donor (not recorded which). It is not recorded whose cells these are; they may come from a transplant donor. The CDR3 runs from the conserved cysteine through the conserved F or W. D genes are given only for firm matches. Size values are once, few and many counts, or a class for expanded clones, and some rows have none.

D gene: .; J gene: TRBJ1-1; V gene: TRBV6-5; clone size: many; CDR3 protein: CASSYGSLYLHTEAFF; CDR3 DNA: TGTGCCAGCAGTTACGGATCATTATACCTCCACACTGAAGCTTTCTTT
D gene: TRBD1; J gene: TRBJ2-7; V gene: TRBV10-3; clone size: few; CDR3 protein: CAISGTRDRGNEQYF; CDR3 DNA: TGTGCCATCAGTGGAACCCGAGACAGGGGGAACGAGCAGTACTTC
D gene: .; J gene: TRBJ1-6; V gene: TRBV15; clone size: .; CDR3 protein: CATSSATYSYNSPLHF; CDR3 DNA: TGTGCCACCAGCAGTGCTACATACTCCTATAATTCACCCCTCCACTTT
D gene: .; J gene: TRBJ2-1; V gene: TRBV29-1; clone size: .; CDR3 protein: CGARSSYNEQFF; CDR3 DNA: TGCGGAGCGCGTTCAAGTTACAATGAGCAGTTCTTC
D gene: .; J gene: TRBJ1-1; V gene: TRBV7-2; clone size: .; CDR3 protein: CASSLVQVAEAFF; CDR3 DNA: TGTGCCAGCAGCTTAGTACAGGTTGCTGAAGCTTTCTTT
D gene: .; J gene: TRBJ1-4; V gene: TRBV29-1; clone size: few; CDR3 protein: CSVEGSQGKLFF; CDR3 DNA: TGCAGCGTTGAAGGGTCCCAGGGAAAACTGTTTTTT
D gene: TRBD2; J gene: TRBJ2-7; V gene: TRBV5-1; clone size: .; CDR3 protein: CASSSGRAPYEQYF; CDR3 DNA: TGCGCCAGCAGTAGCGGGAGGGCCCCCTACGAGCAGTACTTC
D gene: TRBD2; J gene: TRBJ2-7; V gene: TRBV29-1; clone size: .; CDR3 protein: CSVEDQAGVAHEQYF; CDR3 DNA: TGCAGCGTTGAAGATCAGGCGGGAGTGGCCCACGAGCAGTACTTC
D gene: .; J gene: TRBJ1-5; V gene: TRBV5-1; clone size: .; CDR3 protein: CASSFGGAGQPQHF; CDR3 DNA: TGCGCCAGCAGCTTCGGGGGGGCAGGGCAGCCCCAGCATTTT
D gene: .; J gene: TRBJ2-3; V gene: TRBV5-6; clone size: .; CDR3 protein: CASSLLQVTDTQYF; CDR3 DNA: TGTGCCAGCAGCCTACTACAGGTCACAGATACGCAGTATTTT
D gene: .; J gene: TRBJ1-2; V gene: TRBV29-1; clone size: many; CDR3 protein: CSALQVFDPYGYTF; CDR3 DNA: TGCAGCGCCTTACAGGTCTTCGATCCTTATGGCTACACCTTC
D gene: TRBD2; J gene: TRBJ2-3; V gene: TRBV7-9; clone size: .; CDR3 protein: CASSSGLAVTDTQYF; CDR3 DNA: TGTGCCAGCAGCTCCGGACTAGCGGTCACAGATACGCAGTATTTT
D gene: .; J gene: TRBJ1-4; V gene: TRBV5-1; clone size: few; CDR3 protein: CASRSAANEKLFF; CDR3 DNA: TGCGCCAGCAGGTCTGCAGCGAATGAAAAACTGTTTTTT
D gene: .; J gene: TRBJ2-3; V gene: TRBV12-3/TRBV12-4; clone size: .; CDR3 protein: CASSFRGPPTDTQYF; CDR3 DNA: TGTGCCAGCAGTTTCAGAGGGCCCCCCACAGATACGCAGTATTTT
D gene: .; J gene: TRBJ2-6; V gene: TRBV9; clone size: once; CDR3 protein: CASSVWGTGANVLTF; CDR3 DNA: TGTGCCAGCAGCGTTTGGGGGACTGGGGCCAACGTCCTGACTTTC
D gene: TRBD2; J gene: TRBJ2-5; V gene: TRBV7-2; clone size: few; CDR3 protein: CASSRPIAGVMAETQYF; CDR3 DNA: TGTGCCAGCAGCCGGCCCATAGCGGGAGTAATGGCGGAGACCCAGTACTTC
D gene: TRBD2; J gene: TRBJ2-1; V gene: TRBV7-6; clone size: few; CDR3 protein: CASRNTSGRALEQFF; CDR3 DNA: TGTGCCAGCAGGAACACTAGCGGGAGGGCTTTGGAGCAGTTCTTC
D gene: TRBD2; J gene: TRBJ2-7; V gene: TRBV5-5; clone size: .; CDR3 protein: CASSSQPRLAGTYEQYF; CDR3 DNA: TGTGCCAGCAGTTCCCAACCCCGACTAGCGGGGACCTACGAGCAGTACTTC
D gene: .; J gene: TRBJ1-1; V gene: TRBV7-2; clone size: few; CDR3 protein: CASSLVMGRMNTEAFF; CDR3 DNA: TGTGCCAGCAGCTTAGTGATGGGTCGGATGAACACTGAAGCTTTCTTT
D gene: .; J gene: TRBJ1-6; V gene: TRBV27; clone size: .; CDR3 protein: CASSLWGRDRSPLHF; CDR3 DNA: TGTGCCAGCAGTTTATGGGGCAGGGATCGATCACCCCTCCACTTT
D gene: TRBD1; J gene: TRBJ2-7; V gene: TRBV7-9; clone size: few; CDR3 protein: CASSLGLVGGLAYEQYF; CDR3 DNA: TGTGCCAGCAGCTTAGGTCTGGTAGGGGGCCTGGCCTACGAGCAGTACTTC
D gene: .; J gene: TRBJ2-7; V gene: TRBV28; clone size: few; CDR3 protein: CASQSTTYEQYF; CDR3 DNA: TGTGCCAGCCAAAGTACAACCTACGAGCAGTACTTC
D gene: .; J gene: TRBJ1-2; V gene: TRBV11-2; clone size: .; CDR3 protein: CASSFPGAVGYTF; CDR3 DNA: TGTGCCAGCAGCTTTCCAGGGGCGGTTGGCTACACCTTC
D gene: .; J gene: TRBJ1-5; V gene: TRBV12-3/TRBV12-4; clone size: .; CDR3 protein: CASSLFTGRNQPQHF; CDR3 DNA: TGTGCCAGCAGTTTATTCACAGGGAGGAATCAGCCCCAGCATTTT
D gene: .; J gene: TRBJ1-1; V gene: TRBV12-3/TRBV12-4; clone size: few; CDR3 protein: CASSLGTRRTEAFF; CDR3 DNA: TGTGCCAGCAGTTTGGGGACCCGACGCACTGAAGCTTTCTTT
D gene: TRBD1; J gene: TRBJ1-2; V gene: TRBV20-1; clone size: .; CDR3 protein: CSAWGQGGGYTF; CDR3 DNA: TGCAGTGCCTGGGGACAGGGAGGCGGCTACACCTTC